This paragraph covers one TCR beta chain sequence. The antigen is unknown. This sample is drawn from a study of shared clonotypes between healthy human individuals. Study in general: Each donor's CD4 naive and CD4 memory cells filled three plates apiece, CD8 naive two, and CD8 memory one. Findings and caveats of the study: Generally, naive subsets came out with larger estimated richness than memory subsets. Between several donors, naive CD4 clonotypes were shared at a level of about 5%.

Using immunoSEQ multiplex PCR, the repertoire was profiled, and TCRdb retains in-frame clones only, with some absent. The repertoire holds 650,000 to 750,000 clones, roughly 78% seen once, with 1.5% to 2% in the top ten. The CDR3 sequence is 13 residues long. Germline assignment: CDR1 KGHSH and CDR2 LQKENI. Trimming cost V 6 bases and J 7 bases, with 12 bases left between them. This clonotype originated in a woman aged 25-40 years in good health. The sequenced sample consisted of memory CD4+ T cells sorted from blood. Specified subset: CD45RA-negative fraction. The chain is built from TRBV18 and TRBJ1-4, with a tentative D call TRBD1 (5 bases). The CDR3 region has the DNA TGTGCCAGCTCTGGGGACTGGAGTGAAAAACTGTTTTTT. Encoded protein: CASSGDWSEKLFF.